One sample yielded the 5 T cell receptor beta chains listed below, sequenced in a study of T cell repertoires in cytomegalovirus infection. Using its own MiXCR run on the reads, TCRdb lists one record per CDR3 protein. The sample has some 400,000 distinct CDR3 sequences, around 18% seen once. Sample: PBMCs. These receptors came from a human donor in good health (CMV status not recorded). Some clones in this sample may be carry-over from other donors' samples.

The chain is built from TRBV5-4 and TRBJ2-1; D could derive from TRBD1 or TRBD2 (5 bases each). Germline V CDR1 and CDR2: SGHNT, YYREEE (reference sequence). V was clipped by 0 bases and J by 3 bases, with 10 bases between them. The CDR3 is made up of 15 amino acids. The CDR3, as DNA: TGTGCCAGCAGCTTGGGGGGGTCCTACTACAATGAGCAGTTCTTC. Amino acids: CASSLGGSYYNEQFF.

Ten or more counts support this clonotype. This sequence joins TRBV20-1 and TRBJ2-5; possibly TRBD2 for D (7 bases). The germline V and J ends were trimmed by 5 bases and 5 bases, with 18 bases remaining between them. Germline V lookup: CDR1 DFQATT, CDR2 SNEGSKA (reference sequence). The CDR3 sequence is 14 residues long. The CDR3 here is CSAGDAGAGETQYF. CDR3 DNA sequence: TGCAGTGCTGGGGACGCGGGGGCAGGGGAGACCCAGTACTTC.

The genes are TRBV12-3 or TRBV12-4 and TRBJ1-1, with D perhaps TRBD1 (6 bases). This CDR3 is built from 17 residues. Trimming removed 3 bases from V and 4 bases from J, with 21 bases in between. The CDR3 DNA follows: TGTGCCAGCAGTTTCGGGGCGAACTTGGGCAGGGGCACTGAAGCTTTCTTT. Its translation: CASSFGANLGRGTEAFF.

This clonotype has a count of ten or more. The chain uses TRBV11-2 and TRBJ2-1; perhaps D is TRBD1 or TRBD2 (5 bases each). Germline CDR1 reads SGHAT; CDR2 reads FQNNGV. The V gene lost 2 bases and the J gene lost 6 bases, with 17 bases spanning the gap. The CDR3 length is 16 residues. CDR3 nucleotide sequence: TGTGCCAGCAGCTTAAGTGTTAGCGAGAGGGGCAATGAGCAGTTCTTC. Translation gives CASSLSVSERGNEQFF.

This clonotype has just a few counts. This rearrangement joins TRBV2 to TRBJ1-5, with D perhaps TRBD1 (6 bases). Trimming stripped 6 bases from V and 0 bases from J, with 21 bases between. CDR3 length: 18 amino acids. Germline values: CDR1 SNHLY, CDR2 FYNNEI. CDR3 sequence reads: CASSSRTGAQYSNQPQHF. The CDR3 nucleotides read TGTGCCAGCAGCAGCCGAACGGGGGCCCAATATAGCAATCAGCCCCAGCATTTT. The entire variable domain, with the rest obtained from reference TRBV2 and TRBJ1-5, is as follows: EPEVTQTPSHQVTQMGQEVILRCVPISNHLYFYWYRQILGQKVEFLVSFYNNEISEKSEIFDDQFSVERPDGSNFTLKIRSTKLEDSAMYFCASSSRTGAQYSNQPQHFGDGTRLSIL.